The 28 T cell receptor beta chains below come from one sample, sequenced in a study of blood T cell repertoires in COVID-19. Clones were read by immunoSEQ multiplex PCR, and TCRdb kept only the in-frame ones, dropping some. The table lists under 450,000 clones, 75% to 90% of them singletons. The sequencing input was PBMCs or T cells enriched from blood (not recorded which). The receptors originated from a woman aged 45-65 years who had recovered from COVID-19.

J is TRBJ1-2 and V is TRBV19; possibly TRBD1 for D (6 bases). CDR1 LNHDA and CDR2 SQIVND come from the germline V gene (reference sequence). The CDR3 covers 16 residues. V was pared by 5 bases and J by 4 bases, with 20 bases between. The DNA of the CDR3 is TGTGCCAGTAGTCCGACTACAGGGAGTATTGGCTATGGCTACACCTTC. Its translation is CASSPTTGSIGYGYTF.

The chain uses TRBV18 and TRBJ1-3; TRBD1 aligns across 12 bases. The CDR3 length is 15 residues. After removal of 6 bases from V and 2 bases from J, the junction contained 2 bases not matched to a gene. CDR1 is KGHSH and CDR2 is LQKENI in the germline V gene. Here the CDR3 DNA reads TGTGCCAGCTCCGGGACAGGGGGCCCTGGAAACACCATATATTTT. Protein product: CASSGTGGPGNTIYF.

This clone was recorded once. The chain couples TRBV7-3 to TRBJ1-1; D may be TRBD1 (6 bases). Germline CDR1 is SGHTA and CDR2 is FQGTGA. Trimming took 5 bases from V and 5 from J, leaving 24 bases between them. CDR3 length: 17 residues. This CDR3 is CASSPTSGTILGTEAFF. For the CDR3, the DNA is TGTGCCAGCAGCCCGACCTCCGGGACAATCCTTGGGACTGAAGCTTTCTTT. Based on the CDR3 plus reference TRBV7-3 and TRBJ1-1, the full variable domain is GAGVSQTPSNKVTEKGKYVELRCDPISGHTALYWYRQSLGQGPEFLIYFQGTGAADDSGLPNDRFFAVRPEGSVSTLKIQRTERGDSAVYLCASSPTSGTILGTEAFFGQGTRLTVV.

The rearrangement joins TRBV25-1 to TRBJ2-3; 7 nucleotides line up with TRBD2. The germline V gene encodes CDR1 MGHDK and CDR2 SYGVNS. With 3 bases clipped from V and 2 bases from J, the junction kept 5 bases outside the gene matches. The CDR3 extends over 15 amino acids. The CDR3 bases are TGTGCCAGCAGTGACCCCGGGGGGAACACAGATACGCAGTATTTT. Encoded protein: CASSDPGGNTDTQYF. Drawing the rest from reference TRBV25-1 and TRBJ2-3, the complete variable domain is EADIYQTPRYLVIGTGKKITLECSQTMGHDKMYWYQQDPGMELHLIHYSYGVNSTEKGDLSSESTVSRIRTEHFPLTLESARPSHTSQYLCASSDPGGNTDTQYFGPGTRLTVL.

The chain is built from TRBV2 and TRBJ2-5; TRBD1 matches at 9 bases. The CDR3 length is 15 residues. The J segment lost 5 bases and the V segment lost 6 bases, leaving 10 bases of the junction unmatched. Germline V CDR1 and CDR2: SNHLY, FYNNEI. As DNA, the CDR3 is TGTGCCAGCAGCCGGGACAGGGATCTGGCGGAGACCCAGTACTTC. This codes for CASSRDRDLAETQYF. The whole variable domain, filled in from reference TRBV2 and TRBJ2-5, reads EPEVTQTPSHQVTQMGQEVILRCVPISNHLYFYWYRQILGQKVEFLVSFYNNEISEKSEIFDDQFSVERPDGSNFTLKIRSTKLEDSAMYFCASSRDRDLAETQYFGPGTRLLVL.

V and J are TRBV19 and TRBJ1-1, with a possible D match to TRBD1 (5 bases). The CDR3 is 15 amino acids. V lost 7 bases, J lost 0 bases, and 15 bases lay in between. Germline V lookup: CDR1 LNHDA, CDR2 SQIVND (reference sequence). CDR3 region: CASTGPGTMNTEAFF. The CDR3 nucleotides read TGTGCCAGTACAGGGCCAGGTACTATGAACACTGAAGCTTTCTTT.

The chain uses TRBV3-1 (or the pseudogene TRBV3-2) and TRBJ1-2; 8 bases fit TRBD1. V lost 1 base, J lost 4 bases, and 8 bases stayed unmatched. The germline V gene has CDR1 LGHDT and CDR2 YNNKEL (reference sequence). The CDR3 totals 16 residues. CDR3 DNA: TGTGCCAGCAGCCAAGCCCGCAGGGGGCTGAGCTATGGCTACACCTTC. Its protein is CASSQARRGLSYGYTF.

This chain links TRBV4-1 with TRBJ2-2, with 7 bases that match TRBD1. There are 17 residues in the CDR3. From germline, CDR1 is MGHRA and CDR2 YSYEKL. Germline trimming cut 5 bases from V and 0 bases from J; bases unmatched to any gene: 9. Here the CDR3 DNA reads TGCGCCAGCAGCGACGGACAGGCCCGCGCGAACACCGGGGAGCTGTTTTTT. It yields the protein CASSDGQARANTGELFF.

V gene TRBV6-5 combines with J gene TRBJ1-1; tentatively, D is TRBD1 (6 bases). The CDR3 length is 16 residues. CDR1 is MNHEY and CDR2 is SVGAGI in the germline V gene. The V end was cut by 1 base, the J end by 0 bases, with 12 bases between. CDR3 amino acids: CASSYLGASVNTEAFF. CDR3 bases: TGTGCCAGCAGTTACTTGGGGGCGTCGGTGAACACTGAAGCTTTCTTT.

V and J are TRBV7-9 and TRBJ1-4; D gene ambiguous. Germline V lookup: CDR1 SEHNR, CDR2 FQNEAQ (reference sequence). The CDR3 is made up of 13 amino acids. V shed 5 bases and J shed 8 bases, with 12 bases lying between them. CDR3 bases: TGTGCCAGCAGCCCCATGACTAGGGAAAAACTGTTTTTT. Translation gives CASSPMTREKLFF.

The rearrangement links TRBV19 to TRBJ2-6, with 7 bases lining up with TRBD2. Germline V CDR1 and CDR2: LNHDA, SQIVND (reference sequence). V gave up 2 bases and J gave up 2 bases; unmatched junction bases: 9. The CDR3 is 18 residues long. CDR3 protein: CASSIYAGRGAGANVLTF. In DNA form, the CDR3 reads TGTGCCAGTAGTATATATGCAGGGAGGGGAGCTGGGGCCAACGTCCTGACTTTC.

The chain joins TRBV15 to TRBJ2-3, with a tentative D call TRBD2 (5 bases). CDR3 length: 15 residues. Per germline, CDR1 LNHNV and CDR2 YYDKDF (reference sequence). Trimming shortened V by 4 bases and J by 2 bases, and 13 bases separated the two germline ends. CDR3 protein: CATSNRRGTTDTQYF. Written as DNA, the CDR3 is TGTGCCACCAGCAACCGCCGGGGAACCACAGATACGCAGTATTTT.

This clone came up a few times. The chain links TRBV7-9 to TRBJ2-7, with 8 bases fitting TRBD2. Trimming cost V 5 bases and J 2 bases; bases outside gene matches: 2. CDR1 is SEHNR and CDR2 is FQNEAQ in the germline V gene (reference sequence). This CDR3 has 13 amino acids. CDR3 in DNA: TGTGCCAGCAGCCGGGAGGGGGCCTACGAGCAGTACTTC. Translation: CASSREGAYEQYF.

This clone has just a few counts. CDR3 coding DNA: TGTGCCAGCAGTGAACAAGGGGTTAACTATGGCTACACCTTC. Residues: CASSEQGVNYGYTF. This rearrangement joins TRBV2 to TRBJ1-2; weak D call: TRBD1 (5 bases). Germline lookup yields CDR1 SNHLY and CDR2 FYNNEI. The V and J ends lost 2 bases and 1 base respectively, with 8 bases between them. CDR3 length: 14 amino acids.

This clone was counted once. The chain couples TRBV2 to TRBJ1-3; D gene ambiguous. Germline V gene data show CDR1 as SNHLY and CDR2 as FYNNEI. This CDR3 has 14 amino acids. The V and J ends lost 4 bases and 7 bases respectively, with 14 bases between them. The CDR3 bases are TGTGCCAGCAGTGTCTCAGAGAAACAGAACACCATATATTTT. It specifies CASSVSEKQNTIYF.

The chain carries TRBV5-1 and TRBJ2-5; 9 bases fit TRBD1. V lost 5 bases and J lost 2; bases outside the gene matches: 1. The CDR3 sequence is 13 residues long. Germline V gene sequence: CDR1 SGHRS, CDR2 YFSETQ. CDR3: CASSGTGQETQYF. CDR3 nucleotide sequence: TGCGCCAGCAGTGGGACAGGGCAAGAGACCCAGTACTTC. Using reference TRBV5-1 and TRBJ2-5 for the parts outside the CDR3, the full variable domain is KAGVTQTPRYLIKTRGQQVTLSCSPISGHRSVSWYQQTPGQGLQFLFEYFSETQRNKGNFPGRFSGRQFSNSRSEMNVSTLELGDSALYLCASSGTGQETQYFGPGTRLLVL.

V gene TRBV4-1 combines with J gene TRBJ2-5, with unresolved D. The V gene's germline CDR1 is MGHRA and CDR2 YSYEKL. With 6 bases removed from V and 2 bases from J, the gap between germline ends came to 13 bases. The CDR3 spans 14 residues. CDR3 DNA: TGCGCCAGCAGTTCTGTAGACTTTCAAGAGACCCAGTACTTC. Its translation is CASSSVDFQETQYF.

The chain carries TRBV10-2 and TRBJ2-7; 10 positions match TRBD2. The CDR3 is made up of 16 amino acids. V shed 3 bases and J 3 bases; nucleotides not matched to a gene: 8. The V gene's germline CDR1 is WSHSY and CDR2 SAAADI. The CDR3 DNA sequence: TGCGCCAGCAGTGACGTGGGACTAGCGCCGATCTACGAGCAGTACTTC. Translation: CASSDVGLAPIYEQYF.

The chain couples TRBV29-1 to TRBJ1-1; maybe TRBD1 (5 bases). Trimming left V 5 bases short and J 4 bases short, with 8 bases between. This CDR3 region has 11 residues. Germline V gene data show CDR1 as SQVTM and CDR2 as ANQGSEA. CDR3 coding DNA: TGCAGCGTTAGGGGTTCCACTGAAGCTTTCTTT. Its protein is CSVRGSTEAFF.

The chain carries TRBV2 and TRBJ2-7, with 9 nucleotides matching TRBD1. CDR1 and CDR2 from the germline V gene are SNHLY and FYNNEI. The junction had 3 bases not matched to a gene; V was cut back by 4 bases and J by 5 bases. The CDR3 contains 13 residues. The CDR3 DNA is TGTGCCAGCAGTGGGGACAGGGCGGACGAGCAGTACTTC. Its translation is CASSGDRADEQYF.

This rearrangement joins TRBV10-3 to TRBJ2-3; 10 nucleotides align to TRBD2. Germline V gene data show CDR1 as ENHRY and CDR2 as SYGVKD. V lost 10 bases, J lost 0 bases, and 4 bases stayed unmatched. CDR3 length: 14 amino acids. CDR3 sequence reads: CATGGLASTDTQYF. Here the CDR3 DNA reads TGTGCCACGGGGGGACTAGCGAGCACAGATACGCAGTATTTT.

This clone occurred a few times. V is TRBV5-4 and J is TRBJ1-6; D is ambiguous. The CDR3 loop spans 14 amino acids. Germline CDR1 SGHNT, CDR2 YYREEE (reference sequence). V shed 5 bases and J shed 6 bases, with 12 bases lying between them. The CDR3 DNA reads TGTGCCAGCAGTTCTCAGCGACCTAATTCACCCCTCCACTTT. This codes for CASSSQRPNSPLHF.

This chain uses TRBV29-1 with TRBJ1-2, with D unclear. The CDR3 has 15 amino acids. Per the germline V gene, CDR1 is SQVTM and CDR2 is ANQGSEA. V was trimmed by 2 bases and J by 2 bases, leaving 15 bases between them. CDR3 protein: CSVEPRGGGNYGYTF. Written as DNA, the CDR3 is TGCAGCGTTGAACCCCGGGGAGGAGGGAACTATGGCTACACCTTC.

The J gene is TRBJ1-2, the V gene TRBV16, with D possibly being TRBD1 (6 bases). V was clipped by 1 base and J by 8 bases, with 14 bases between them. Germline V gene data show CDR1 as KGHSY and CDR2 as FQNENV. The CDR3 has 14 amino acids. This chain's CDR3 is CASSQLWDTSGYTF. The CDR3 DNA reads as TGTGCCAGCAGCCAATTATGGGACACTTCGGGCTACACCTTC.

This sequence joins TRBV6-5 and TRBJ1-5, with 7 bases fitting TRBD1. The V gene end was trimmed by 6 bases and the J gene end by 0 bases; junction bases not matched to a gene: 5. This CDR3 comprises 15 residues. Germline-derived CDR1 and CDR2 are MNHEY and SVGAGI. The CDR3 DNA reads as TGTGCCAGCAGCCGCCAGGGGGGTAGCAATCAGCCCCAGCATTTT. This gives the protein CASSRQGGSNQPQHF.

The chain recombines TRBV19 with TRBJ1-4; tentative D call: TRBD1 (6 bases). Trimming stripped 7 bases from V and 7 bases from J, with 25 bases between. The CDR3 is 17 residues long. From germline, CDR1 is LNHDA and CDR2 SQIVND (reference sequence). The DNA of the CDR3 is TGTGCCAGTAACCCATCCTACACAGGGAGCGGATTTGAAAAACTGTTTTTT. It specifies CASNPSYTGSGFEKLFF. The entire variable domain, with the rest obtained from reference TRBV19 and TRBJ1-4, is as follows: DGGITQSPKYLFRKEGQNVTLSCEQNLNHDAMYWYRQDPGQGLRLIYYSQIVNDFQKGDIAEGYSVSREKKESFPLTVTSAQKNPTAFYLCASNPSYTGSGFEKLFFGSGTQLSVL.

The chain combines TRBV7-3 with TRBJ2-5, with 9 bases lining up with TRBD2. V lost 0 bases, J lost 5 bases, and 7 bases stayed unmatched. Germline V CDR1 and CDR2: SGHTA, FQGTGA. The CDR3 loop spans 16 amino acids. The CDR3 here is CASSLTGRGGLETQYF. Written as DNA, the CDR3 is TGTGCCAGCAGCTTAACCGGGCGGGGGGGCCTGGAGACCCAGTACTTC.

The chain links TRBV7-2 to TRBJ1-6; no clear D. Trimming shortened V by 2 bases and J by 0 bases, and 8 bases separated the two germline ends. There are 16 residues in the CDR3. The germline V gene has CDR1 SGHTA and CDR2 FQGNSA. This CDR3 reads CASSLHPDSYNSPLHF. For the CDR3, the DNA is TGTGCCAGCAGCTTACATCCAGACTCCTATAATTCACCCCTCCACTTT.